This entry describes one TCR beta chain. Antigen: not known. TCRdb's copy holds only in-frame clones and misses some; the assay was immunoSEQ multiplex PCR. The data show 8,500 to 14,000 clones, around 79% seen once. These data originate in a study of immune evolution from preneoplasia to lung adenocarcinoma. Findings and limits, study-wide: Clonality was highest in normal lung, lower in later-stage lesions apparently. Top clone frequencies peaked in normal lung, apparently declining through invasive adenocarcinoma.

CDR3 size: 15 residues. Germline V gives CDR1 SNHLY, CDR2 FYNNEI. Trimming took 4 bases from V and 2 from J, leaving 12 bases between them. This receptor was obtained from a person aged 60-80 years with lung adenocarcinoma. The gene calls are TRBV2 and TRBJ1-5; D may be TRBD1 (5 bases). Sequencing input: FFPE minimally invasive lung adenocarcinoma tissue. The CDR3 DNA follows: TGTGCCAGCAGTGGGGGGGATAGGGGCAATCAGCCCCAGCATTTT. Translating gives CASSGGDRGNQPQHF.